Shown below are 5 T cell receptor beta chains from a single sample sequenced in a study of shared clonotypes between healthy human individuals. Generated by immunoSEQ multiplex PCR, the TCRdb table keeps only in-frame clones and is missing some. The repertoire includes fewer than 850,000 clones, less than 80% of them detected once, and 1.8% sits in the top ten. Sequenced input: memory CD4+ T cells sorted from blood. Subset indicated: CD45RA-negative fraction. These receptors came from a woman aged 25 to 39 in good health.

V is TRBV27 and J is TRBJ1-5; tentatively, D is TRBD1 (5 bases). There are 17 residues in the CDR3. Germline CDR1 is MNHEY and CDR2 is SMNVEV (reference sequence). Between the trimmed V and J ends, which lost 6 bases and 0 bases, there was a span of 18 bases. CDR3 DNA: TGTGCCAGCAGCCCCGGGGACGGGAGACATAGCAATCAGCCCCAGCATTTT. This codes for CASSPGDGRHSNQPQHF.

This clone occurred a few times. The chain joins TRBV7-9 to TRBJ2-1; 9 bases are shared with TRBD2. The CDR3 consists of 16 residues. The V and J ends lost 6 bases and 6 bases, in that order; junction bases with no gene match: 12. Looked up from germline, CDR1 is SEHNR and CDR2 is FQNEAQ (reference sequence). The CDR3 loop reads CASSLLSGSVANEQFF. In DNA form, the CDR3 reads TGTGCCAGCAGTCTTCTTAGCGGGAGTGTTGCCAATGAGCAGTTCTTC.

The genes are TRBV19 and TRBJ1-2, with D unclear. With 5 bases removed from V and 3 bases from J, the gap between germline ends came to 16 bases. This CDR3 contains 15 residues. CDR1 is LNHDA, CDR2 SQIVND, per germline (reference sequence). CDR3 coding DNA: TGTGCCAGTAGTCCCAACCCCGTATGGGACTATGGCTACACCTTC. Protein: CASSPNPVWDYGYTF.

A few counts support this clone. The genes are TRBV21-1 and TRBJ2-1; the listed D gene, TRBD1, was not tested against the DNA. TRBV21-1 is recorded as a pseudogene. The CDR3 extends over 17 amino acids. The CDR3 nucleotides are TGTGCCAGCAGCAAAGCAGAGGGGACAGGGCTTTACAATGAGCAGTTCTTC. It is translated as CASSKAEGTGLYNEQFF.

J is TRBJ2-3 and V is TRBV6-5, with D tentatively TRBD2 (7 bases). V was cut by 0 bases and J by 3 bases, with 10 bases left in between. This CDR3 has 15 amino acids. CDR1 and CDR2 from the germline V gene are MNHEY and SVGAGI. In nucleotides, the CDR3 is TGTGCCAGCAGTTACTCGGGAGGGGGGACAGATACGCAGTATTTT. Translation gives CASSYSGGGTDTQYF.